The T cell receptor beta chain under discussion was sequenced for a study of control samples from healthy donors and cancer patients. Clones were sequenced by immunoSEQ multiplex PCR, and TCRdb holds only the in-frame ones, with some missing. The sample lists fewer than 40,000 clones, roughly 92% occurring once. The germline gives CDR1 LGHNA, CDR2 YSLEER. CDR3 length: 15 amino acids. Trimming took off 0 bases at V and 5 bases at J, with 14 bases between the two ends. This clone has just one count. The chain is built from TRBV4-3 and TRBJ2-7; D remains ambiguous. The TCR was taken from a man between 40 and 49 years old with colorectal cancer. The sequenced sample consisted of PBMCs. In DNA form, the CDR3 reads TGCGCCAGCAGCCAAGACGCCAGCTCTTCCCACGAGCAGTACTTC. Translated, it gives CASSQDASSSHEQYF.